This entry lists 20 T cell receptor beta chains sequenced from one sample in a study of T cell responses to AZD1222 COVID-19 vaccine. Method: immunoSEQ multiplex PCR; TCRdb's copy keeps in-frame clones and lacks some. The repertoire holds about 140,000 clones, with around 90% as singletons. Sample: peripheral blood, taken 28 days after the second dose of the MenACWY control vaccine. All receptors come from an adult who received the MenACWY meningococcal vaccine as a control.

V and J are TRBV5-1 and TRBJ1-4; 8 bases align to TRBD1. The junction had 8 bases not matched to a gene; V was cut back by 4 bases and J by 6 bases. CDR3 length: 15 residues. From germline, CDR1 is SGHRS and CDR2 YFSETQ. The CDR3 sequence is CASSGWTGRDEKLFF. As DNA, the CDR3 is TGCGCCAGCAGCGGGTGGACAGGGCGGGATGAAAAACTGTTTTTT.

This chain joins TRBV7-6 and TRBJ2-1; D remains ambiguous. The germline gives CDR1 SGHVS, CDR2 FNYEAQ. Deletions cut 5 bases from V and 4 bases from J, with 21 bases between. The CDR3 spans 17 residues. CDR3 region: CASSISPPPEKYNEQFF. CDR3 DNA: TGTGCCAGCAGCATTAGCCCCCCGCCCGAGAAATACAATGAGCAGTTCTTC.

This clone was recorded a few times. This chain connects TRBV6-2 or TRBV6-3 to TRBJ1-1; unclear D gene. The CDR3 consists of 15 residues. The germline V and J ends were trimmed by 5 bases and 1 base, with 14 bases remaining between them. Looked up from germline, CDR1 is MNHEY and CDR2 is SVGEGT. DNA for the CDR3: TGTGCCAGCAGTCACATCTCCGGGAAGAACACTGAAGCTTTCTTT. It is translated as CASSHISGKNTEAFF.

The chain joins TRBV30 to TRBJ2-7; possible D gene TRBD2, 6 bases. Trimming took 0 bases from V and 4 from J, leaving 13 bases between them. The germline CDR1 and CDR2 sequences are GTSNPN and SVGIG (reference sequence). The CDR3 is made up of 14 amino acids. For the CDR3, the DNA is TGTGCCTGGAGTGTACCGGGAGAAGTTTACGAGCAGTACTTC. Protein product: CAWSVPGEVYEQYF.

V is TRBV2 and J is TRBJ2-2; weak D call: TRBD1 (5 bases). The CDR3 has 15 amino acids. Germline lookup yields CDR1 SNHLY and CDR2 FYNNEI. Trimming stripped 6 bases from V and 2 bases from J, with 13 bases between. The CDR3 sequence is CASRAVRGNTGELFF. The CDR3 DNA reads TGTGCCAGCAGAGCCGTTAGGGGAAACACCGGGGAGCTGTTTTTT.

The chain is built from TRBV7-9 and TRBJ2-7; D is unresolved. Germline lookup yields CDR1 SEHNR and CDR2 FQNEAQ (reference sequence). The CDR3 is 14 amino acids. V was pared by 1 base and J by 0 bases, with 7 bases between. The CDR3, as DNA: TGTGCCAGCAGCTTAGGGGGTGGCTCCTACGAGCAGTACTTC. Encoded protein: CASSLGGGSYEQYF.

Worth noting for this clone: Other DNA sequences within the sample encode an identical CDR3. J is TRBJ1-4 and V is TRBV25-1; D not certain. Per germline, CDR1 MGHDK and CDR2 SYGVNS. The CDR3 contains 14 residues. Trimming removed 1 base at V and 8 bases at J, with 11 bases between. Here the CDR3 DNA reads TGTGCCAGCAGTGAATCCACCGGAAGGGAAAAACTGTTTTTT. Its protein is CASSESTGREKLFF.

This clone was recorded only once. V and J are TRBV3-1 (or the pseudogene TRBV3-2) and TRBJ2-1; 8 bases match TRBD2. The junction had 3 bases not matched to a gene; V was cut back by 1 base and J by 4 bases. Germline CDR1 is LGHDT and CDR2 is YNNKEL (reference sequence). The CDR3 is 15 residues long. The CDR3 nucleotides read TGTGCCAGCAGCCAAGCGGGGGGGTCGTACAATGAGCAGTTCTTC. It is translated as CASSQAGGSYNEQFF.

J is TRBJ2-7 and V is TRBV3-1 (or the pseudogene TRBV3-2), with 13 bases matching TRBD2. J gave up 3 bases and V 4 bases, and 6 bases lay outside the gene matches. Germline values: CDR1 LGHDT, CDR2 YNNKEL (reference sequence). The CDR3 runs 16 residues. The CDR3 loop reads CASSPTSGGPSYEQYF. The DNA for the CDR3 is TGTGCCAGCAGCCCGACTAGCGGGGGGCCGAGCTACGAGCAGTACTTC.

The rearrangement joins TRBV15 to TRBJ1-5, with D unresolved. The CDR3 spans 12 residues. CDR1 LNHNV and CDR2 YYDKDF come from the germline V gene (reference sequence). V lost 2 bases and J 6 bases, leaving 5 bases between the germline ends. CDR3 residues: CATSRSSQPQHF. CDR3 nucleotide sequence: TGTGCCACCAGCAGATCGTCTCAGCCCCAGCATTTT.

Only one count was recorded for this clone. V is TRBV19 and J is TRBJ1-1; D gene unclear. The CDR3 sequence is 17 residues long. V lost 5 bases, J lost 5 bases, and 24 bases lay in between. From germline, CDR1 is LNHDA and CDR2 SQIVND (reference sequence). The CDR3 loop reads CASSVLQDGVVVTEAFF. Written as DNA, the CDR3 is TGTGCCAGTAGTGTATTACAAGACGGGGTGGTTGTTACTGAAGCTTTCTTT.

This sequence joins TRBV4-3 and TRBJ2-2, with D unresolved. Trimming cost V 0 bases and J 2 bases, with 10 bases left between them. This CDR3 is 16 amino acids long. The germline gives CDR1 LGHNA, CDR2 YSLEER. The CDR3 region has the DNA TGCGCCAGCAGCCAAGATATCGGCATCAACACCGGGGAGCTGTTTTTT. It translates to CASSQDIGINTGELFF.

The genes are TRBV25-1 and TRBJ1-5; D uncertain. Germline CDR1 MGHDK, CDR2 SYGVNS. V lost 4 bases to trimming and J lost 3 bases, with 10 bases between them. The CDR3 runs 14 residues. The CDR3 DNA sequence: TGTGCCAGCAGTGGGGCCGGGATCAATCAGCCCCAGCATTTT. This translates into CASSGAGINQPQHF.

V usage is TRBV15 and J usage is TRBJ1-1; 9 bases match TRBD1. The J segment lost 5 bases and the V segment lost 9 bases, leaving 7 bases of the junction unmatched. The CDR3 has 13 amino acids. Germline V gene lookup returns CDR1 LNHNV and CDR2 YYDKDF (reference sequence). The CDR3 DNA sequence: TGTGCCACGACGGGGACAGGGAGGACTGAAGCTTTCTTT. It yields the protein CATTGTGRTEAFF.

The chain has TRBV7-3 and TRBJ2-1, with 10 bases aligning to TRBD1. The CDR3 runs 15 residues. The germline V gene has CDR1 SGHTA and CDR2 FQGTGA. V was clipped by 5 bases and J by 5 bases; unmatched bases: 6. The CDR3 region is CASSHIGTGDNEQFF. The CDR3 nucleotides read TGTGCCAGCAGCCACATCGGGACAGGGGACAATGAGCAGTTCTTC.

The rearrangement uses TRBV12-5 and TRBJ1-5; the D is unclear. With 3 bases removed from V and 9 bases from J, the gap between germline ends came to 9 bases. Germline CDR1 reads LGHNT; CDR2 reads FRNRAP. This CDR3 is built from 12 residues. In DNA, the CDR3 is TGTGCTAGTGGTTTACCCGTATCGCCCCAGCATTTT. Amino acids: CASGLPVSPQHF. Filled out from reference TRBV12-5 and TRBJ1-5, the complete variable domain reads DARVTQTPRHKVTEMGQEVTMRCQPILGHNTVFWYRQTMMQGLELLAYFRNRAPLDDSGMPKDRFSAEMPDATLATLKIQPSEPRDSAVYFCASGLPVSPQHFGDGTRLSIL.

This chain joins TRBV30 and TRBJ2-1; no clear D gene. V was clipped by 3 bases and J by 4 bases, with 10 bases between them. The germline V gene has CDR1 GTSNPN and CDR2 SVGIG (reference sequence). The CDR3 length is 13 residues. CDR3 residues: CAWSGDIYNEQFF. In DNA form, the CDR3 reads TGTGCCTGGAGCGGTGACATTTACAATGAGCAGTTCTTC.

CDR3 bases: TGTGCCAGCAGCCAAGGGGCAAATAATTCACCCCTCCACTTT. Protein: CASSQGANNSPLHF. The V call is TRBV3-1 (or the pseudogene TRBV3-2), the J call TRBJ1-6; D remains ambiguous. Looked up from germline, CDR1 is LGHDT and CDR2 is YNNKEL (reference sequence). Deletions cut 1 base from V and 5 bases from J, with 6 bases between. The CDR3 is made up of 14 amino acids.

The rearrangement links TRBV19 to TRBJ1-6; 7 bases map to TRBD1. Germline assignment: CDR1 LNHDA and CDR2 SQIVND (reference sequence). This CDR3 region has 15 residues. With 6 bases clipped from V and 9 bases from J, the junction kept 11 bases outside the gene matches. CDR3 coding DNA: TGTGCCAGTAGAACCCGGACAGGCACGGGTTCACCCCTCCACTTT. This gives the protein CASRTRTGTGSPLHF.

The V and J genes are TRBV7-9 and TRBJ1-5; D gene ambiguous. Deletions cut 2 bases from V and 3 bases from J, with 14 bases between. CDR3 size: 16 residues. Germline V gene lookup returns CDR1 SEHNR and CDR2 FQNEAQ (reference sequence). This CDR3 is CASSLRTPNDNQPQHF. As DNA, the CDR3 is TGTGCCAGCAGCTTAAGGACTCCAAATGACAATCAGCCCCAGCATTTT.